The text below deals with one T cell receptor beta chain. Its antigen specificity is not known. Base-call qualities are not available, and no considerably larger clone is one nucleotide away. Taken from cysteine to phenylalanine, the CDR3 has 20 residues. Only the CDR3 region is kept as DNA, spanning 60 bases read in frame from base 1. The germline V gene (reference sequence) provides CDR1 SGHNT and CDR2 YYREEE. V is pared back by 1 base and J by 0 bases, with 23 bases lying between the germline termini. The record originates from a study of identical twins (dated by TCRdb to about 2016). General notes on the study: TCR alpha and beta repertoires from monozygotic twins, unrelated adults of various ages and cord blood were deep-sequenced to test whether fetal clonotypes persist. To rule out contamination, replicate twin experiments were performed at different times with different library preparation protocols. Study-wide conclusions, independent of this receptor: In monozygotic twins, recombination models systematically underestimated out-of-frame TCR alpha sharing, but the models matched the sharing seen between unrelated individuals. Compared with coincidental sharing between unrelated individuals, out-of-frame TCR alpha sequences shared between twins had an excess of sequences with low generation probability. Because the same donors could not be followed over many years, conclusions were based on cross-sectional statistical analysis. A weaker excess of twin sharing was found in beta out-of-frame sequences because the signal-to-noise ratio was lowered by fewer shared sequences. Zero-insertion analyses could be partly confounded by invariant T cells such as MAIT and iNKT, although diverse VJ usage argued against such confounding for most clonotypes. Abundant cord blood beta clonotypes carried fewer insertions; young adult naive repertoires showed a weaker similar trend, while memory repertoires showed none.

Every donor was a healthy Caucasian. Three pairs of female monozygotic twins, all aged about 18 to 29 years, were included in the twin cohort. Positive isolation kits from Invitrogen were used to isolate CD4+ and CD8+ T cell populations. The library was prepared using 5' RACE. Sequenced using an Illumina HiSeq 2000. Template switching added a universal primer binding site, and the final cDNA carried a unique molecular identifier that allowed TCR cDNA molecules to be counted accurately. Specific primers in the conserved constant-segment region were used to synthesize first-strand cDNA for the TCR alpha and beta chains. To control for contamination, each cDNA library was double barcoded with a SMART-Mk sample barcode plus Illumina barcodes. TruSeq adapter sequences along with Illumina sample barcodes were introduced in two successive PCR steps. The Illumina HiSeq platform was used with custom primers to sequence TCR alpha and beta cDNA libraries. Per the authors' processing: Raw reads were processed with MiGEC to extract unique molecular identifiers, and MiXCR was used to determine CDR3 positions. For each individual, recombination models were inferred using an EM algorithm with the repgenHMM and IGoR tools. Shared clonotypes were analyzed with the tcR package in R, and sharing was normalized by the product of cloneset sizes. To study raw recombination free of thymic and clonal selection effects, out-of-frame nonproductive sequences were analyzed. TCRdb reanalyzed the raw reads on its own, using fastp at Q25 for trimming and MiXCR for clone calling, and kept in-frame beta chains. For every CDR3 protein sequence, its rows merge into one entry that carries the most common genes and DNA. These V and J calls derive from TCRdb rather than the authors' analysis. For this sample the table gives under 300,000 distinct CDR3 sequences, of which approximately 8.3% were detected only once. Jointly, the top ten make up 2.5% to 3.5% of the sample.

The same data also went into a second study, on yellow fever vaccine responses in identical twins. The second publication reports: According to the authors, the vaccine-induced T cell response in identical twins seemed to be partly convergent and partly specific to each individual. Focusing on identical twins, the study followed the T cell clones that responded to the vaccine, and did so with precision.

Here the chain combines TRBV5-4 and TRBJ1-3; no confident D gene assignment can be made. The receptor was derived from a young woman in good health. Sample: CD8+ T cells sorted from blood. The nucleotide sequence reads TGTGCCAGCAGCTTGCGATTTGGGGTCCCGACCCGAGGCTCTGGAAACACCATATATTTT. Translation gives CASSLRFGVPTRGSGNTIYF.